Included here is one T cell receptor (beta chain) sequence, with context. These data belong to a study of shared clonotypes between healthy human individuals. CDR3 length: 13 residues. Trimming removed 5 bases at V and 0 bases at J, with 7 bases between. In germline, CDR1 is MNHNS, CDR2 SASEGT. The assay was immunoSEQ multiplex PCR, and TCRdb's table has in-frame clones only and misses some. Among some 1.1 million clones, 77% were seen once, and the ten largest hold roughly 0.9%. This clonotype was sampled from a man younger than 35 in good health. Some clones in this sample may be carry-over from other donors' samples. The sequenced material came from memory CD4+ T cells from PBMCs. The subset is: CD45RA-negative fraction. This chain uses TRBV6-1 with TRBJ1-1; D remains unclear. The CDR3 spells CASSNALNTEAFF. CDR3 nucleotides: TGTGCCAGCAGTAATGCCCTGAACACTGAAGCTTTCTTT.